A single sample gave rise to the 26 T cell receptor beta chains below, sequenced in a study of CD8 T cells in ankylosing spondylitis. Study observations and caveats: Ankylosing spondylitis blood appeared to carry a characteristic TCR beta motif of roughly eight highly homologous variants.

Their antigens remain unidentified. TCRdb re-called the 5' RACE reads with MiXCR, one entry per CDR3 protein. The sample holds some 700,000 distinct CDR3 sequences, over 15% seen once. The sample consisted of blood, either unsorted or a sorted T cell fraction (not recorded which). The receptors shown here come from a male donor with ankylosing spondylitis.

About this clonotype itself: The junction differs from germline at one of its ends, possibly a read error. The rearrangement links TRBV3-1 to TRBJ1-6; D gene unclear. Looked up from germline, CDR1 is LGHDT and CDR2 is YNNKEL (reference sequence). The CDR3 length is 14 residues. In nucleotides, the CDR3 is TGTGCCAGCAGCCAGAGGAGGGCCAGTTCAACCCTCCACTTT. This sequence encodes CASSQRRASSTLHF.

V and J are TRBV20-1 and TRBJ2-1, with a tentative D call TRBD2 (6 bases). Trimming removed 0 bases from V and 5 bases from J, with 14 bases in between. The germline gives CDR1 DFQATT, CDR2 SNEGSKA (reference sequence). The CDR3 is 15 residues long. This CDR3 is CSARDLRGHNNEQFF. The CDR3 bases are TGCAGTGCTAGAGATTTGCGGGGTCACAACAATGAGCAGTTCTTC.

The V and J genes are TRBV7-9 and TRBJ1-1; no definite D call. The CDR3 covers 13 residues. Germline V gene sequence: CDR1 SEHNR, CDR2 FQNEAQ (reference sequence). Trimming took off 6 bases at V and 11 bases at J, with 19 bases between the two ends. The CDR3 loop reads CASSRLDTGNAFF. CDR3 nucleotide sequence: TGTGCCAGCAGTCGCCTAGACACGGGGAATGCTTTCTTT.

The chain links TRBV11-2 to TRBJ2-1; possibly TRBD2 for D (6 bases). The CDR3 consists of 18 residues. In germline, CDR1 is SGHAT, CDR2 FQNNGV. V lost 1 base and J lost 3, with 19 bases in between. In nucleotides, the CDR3 is TGTGCCAGCAGCTTAGTTCCTAGCGAGAGTATCGACTACAATGAGCAGTTCTTC. Translation: CASSLVPSESIDYNEQFF.

The chain has TRBV7-6 and TRBJ1-3; D is unresolved. Germline V gene data show CDR1 as SGHVS and CDR2 as FNYEAQ. The CDR3 has 15 residues. V lost 4 bases and J 0 bases, leaving 10 bases between the germline ends. CDR3 nucleotide sequence: TGTGCCAGCAGCTCAGGACTTCACTCTGGAAACACCATATATTTT. Its protein is CASSSGLHSGNTIYF.

V and J are TRBV27 and TRBJ2-1, with TRBD2 matching over 7 bases. V lost 3 bases, J lost 2 bases, and 10 bases stayed unmatched. CDR3 length: 17 amino acids. Germline V CDR1 and CDR2: MNHEY, SMNVEV (reference sequence). CDR3 DNA sequence: TGTGCCAGCAGTTTTTTAGAGGCGGCGGGGGCCTACAATGAGCAGTTCTTC. It yields the protein CASSFLEAAGAYNEQFF.

This rearrangement joins TRBV15 to TRBJ2-1; a weak D match, TRBD2 (6 bases). From germline, CDR1 is LNHNV and CDR2 YYDKDF (reference sequence). With 1 base removed from V and 6 bases from J, the gap between germline ends came to 22 bases. There are 18 residues in the CDR3. CDR3 residues: CATSRGAGGTPTFNEQFF. The CDR3 region has the DNA TGTGCCACCAGCAGAGGGGCAGGCGGGACTCCTACCTTCAATGAGCAGTTCTTC.

This clonotype came up many times. The rearrangement links TRBV12-3 or TRBV12-4 to TRBJ2-5; tentatively, D is TRBD1 (5 bases). The CDR3 totals 14 residues. V lost 5 bases and J lost 1, with 11 bases in between. The CDR3 reads CASSPGPSQETQYF. As DNA, the CDR3 is TGTGCCAGCAGTCCAGGGCCCTCCCAAGAGACCCAGTACTTC.

This clonotype was detected only a few times. The chain uses TRBV4-1 and TRBJ2-1; TRBD2 matches at 10 bases. In germline, CDR1 is MGHRA, CDR2 YSYEKL. This CDR3 has 16 amino acids. Germline trimming cut 0 bases from V and 6 bases from J; bases unmatched to any gene: 5. The CDR3 DNA reads TGCGCCAGCAGCCAAGATGGACTAGCGGAGCTCAATGAGCAGTTCTTC. Its protein is CASSQDGLAELNEQFF.

This clonotype was found a few times. V gene TRBV19 combines with J gene TRBJ2-3; D is undetermined. The CDR3 runs 16 residues. Trimming removed 1 base from V and 2 bases from J, with 13 bases in between. CDR1 is LNHDA, CDR2 SQIVND, per germline (reference sequence). The DNA for the CDR3 is TGTGCCAGTAGTATAGGTCTCGCGAAGACCACAGATACGCAGTATTTT. Translation: CASSIGLAKTTDTQYF.

About this clonotype itself: Sequence at one end of the junction differs from germline and may be a read error. This chain joins TRBV7-9 and TRBJ1-1; 9 bases align to TRBD1. Germline assignment: CDR1 SEHNR and CDR2 FQNEAQ (reference sequence). The CDR3 sequence is 15 residues long. CDR3 region: CDSSSPGTGNTEAFF. The CDR3, as DNA: TGTGACAGCAGCTCCCCCGGGACAGGGAATACTGAAGCTTTCTTT. The full variable domain, rest sourced from reference TRBV7-9 and TRBJ1-1, is DTGVSQNPRHKITKRGQNVTFRCDPISEHNRLYWYRQTLGQGPEFLTYFQNEAQLEKSRLLSDRFSAERPKGSFSTLEIQRTEQGDSAMYLCDSSSPGTGNTEAFFGQGTRLTVV.

This clonotype was seen more than once but under ten times. J is TRBJ1-5 and V is TRBV6-6; D call uncertain. The V and J ends lost 8 bases and 6 bases respectively, with 14 bases between them. The germline V gene has CDR1 MNHNY and CDR2 SVGAGI (reference sequence). The CDR3 length is 13 residues. CDR3 DNA: TGTGCCAGCTGGTTAGGGTCCAGTCAGCCCCAGCATTTT. Amino acid sequence: CASWLGSSQPQHF.

This clonotype was recorded a few times. V gene TRBV6-5 combines with J gene TRBJ2-3, with a weak D call TRBD1 (5 bases). The length of the CDR3 is 14 residues. V dropped 4 bases and J dropped 3 bases, with 11 bases sitting between them. The germline gives CDR1 MNHEY, CDR2 SVGAGI. CDR3 region: CASSSIGATDTQYF. Here the CDR3 DNA reads TGTGCCAGCAGTTCGATAGGGGCGACAGATACGCAGTATTTT.

A note on this clonotype: A read error may be the cause here, since a much bigger clone is one base away. The rearrangement links TRBV28 to TRBJ2-2; D is unresolved. Deletions cut 3 bases from V and 2 bases from J, with 4 bases between. Germline-derived CDR1 and CDR2 are MDHEN and SYDVKM. The CDR3 spans 13 residues. CDR3 region: CASSFFNTGELFF. The CDR3 DNA follows: TGTGCCAGCAGTTTTTTCAACACCGGGGAGCTGTTTTTT.

This clonotype has a count of ten or more. This sequence joins TRBV5-1 and TRBJ2-7, with TRBD2 matching 14 bases. Germline-derived CDR1 and CDR2 are SGHRS and YFSETQ. The CDR3 runs 17 residues. J gave up 6 bases and V 4 bases, and 12 bases lay outside the gene matches. The CDR3 reads CASSTRLAGGNSGEQYF. CDR3 nucleotide sequence: TGCGCCAGCAGCACCAGACTAGCGGGAGGGAATTCGGGCGAGCAGTACTTC. The full variable domain, with the rest looked up from reference TRBV5-1 and TRBJ2-7, is KAGVTQTPRYLIKTRGQQVTLSCSPISGHRSVSWYQQTPGQGLQFLFEYFSETQRNKGNFPGRFSGRQFSNSRSEMNVSTLELGDSALYLCASSTRLAGGNSGEQYFGPGTRLTVT.

This clonotype occurred a few times. This chain links TRBV29-1 with TRBJ2-5; D is perhaps TRBD2 (5 bases). The CDR3 covers 16 residues. Germline values: CDR1 SQVTM, CDR2 ANQGSEA. Between the trimmed V and J ends, which lost 4 bases and 4 bases, there was a span of 22 bases. CDR3 residues: CSVVGEWSGVVETQYF. The CDR3 DNA is TGCAGCGTTGTCGGGGAGTGGAGCGGAGTGGTAGAGACCCAGTACTTC.

This clonotype was seen a handful of times. The CDR3 protein is CASSLGGIGSRNEQFF. CDR3 in DNA: TGTGCCAGCAGCTTGGGGGGGATCGGTAGTCGGAATGAGCAGTTCTTC. The V and J genes are TRBV5-6 and TRBJ2-1; perhaps D is TRBD1 or TRBD2 (5 bases each). Germline CDR1 and CDR2: SGHDT and YYEEEE. The CDR3 spans 16 residues. Trimming pared 0 bases from V and 7 bases from J, leaving 17 bases between. Drawing the rest from reference TRBV5-6 and TRBJ2-1, the complete variable domain is DAGVTQSPTHLIKTRGQQVTLRCSPKSGHDTVSWYQQALGQGPQFIFQYYEEEERQRGNFPDRFSGHQFPNYSSELNVNALLLGDSALYLCASSLGGIGSRNEQFFGPGTRLTVL.

The chain recombines TRBV5-1 with TRBJ2-7, with 7 bases matching TRBD1. The J segment lost 6 bases and the V segment lost 0 bases, leaving 6 bases of the junction unmatched. Germline V CDR1 and CDR2: SGHRS, YFSETQ. This CDR3 spans 14 amino acids. The CDR3 DNA reads TGCGCCAGCAGCTTGGGGTCCACAGGGGCCGAGCAGTACTTC. Translating gives CASSLGSTGAEQYF.

The table lists this clonotype with a few counts. The chain employs TRBV4-3 and TRBJ2-5, with 9 bases fitting TRBD2. Germline trimming cut 0 bases from V and 6 bases from J; bases unmatched to any gene: 11. The CDR3 has 17 residues. Germline values: CDR1 LGHNA, CDR2 YSLEER. The CDR3 loop reads CASSQDPAGGTKKTQYF. In nucleotides, the CDR3 is TGCGCCAGCAGCCAAGATCCAGCGGGAGGTACTAAGAAGACCCAGTACTTC.

The rearrangement links TRBV4-1 to TRBJ2-7; TRBD1 aligns across 12 bases. J gave up 5 bases and V 3 bases, and 8 bases lay outside the gene matches. The CDR3 has 16 residues. Germline CDR1 MGHRA, CDR2 YSYEKL. CDR3 nucleotides: TGCGCCAGCAGCCACCAACCGGGACAGGGGGCTCACGAGCAGTACTTC. Its translation is CASSHQPGQGAHEQYF.

This clonotype was recorded a few times. The gene calls are TRBV27 and TRBJ2-1; 9 bases are shared with TRBD2. With 6 bases clipped from V and 8 bases from J, the junction kept 14 bases outside the gene matches. This CDR3 has 16 residues. Germline assignment: CDR1 MNHEY and CDR2 SMNVEV (reference sequence). CDR3 region: CASRQVRREGRDEQFF. In DNA, the CDR3 is TGTGCCAGCAGGCAAGTTCGGCGGGAGGGCCGCGATGAGCAGTTCTTC.

This clonotype was recorded many times. An end of the junction does not agree with germline; a read error may underlie this. The chain employs TRBV5-1 and TRBJ1-2; 9 bases align to TRBD1. CDR3 size: 14 residues. From germline, CDR1 is SGHRS and CDR2 YFSETQ. The CDR3 DNA follows: TGTGCCAGCAGCTTGGGACAGGGAGGCTATGGCTACACCTTC. Amino acid sequence: CASSLGQGGYGYTF.

This clonotype has more than one count but fewer than ten. This sequence joins TRBV9 and TRBJ1-5; D gene ambiguous. The germline V gene encodes CDR1 SGDLS and CDR2 YYNGEE. V gave up 3 bases and J gave up 15 bases, with 16 bases separating them. This CDR3 comprises 12 residues. CDR3 in DNA: TGTGCCAGCAGCGCCCCGGCAGGCCGAGGGCATTTT. Encoded protein: CASSAPAGRGHF.

The chain couples TRBV24-1 to TRBJ2-7; TRBD1 is a possible D gene (6 bases). The CDR3 runs 12 residues. The V gene's germline CDR1 is KGHDR and CDR2 SFDVKD. Here the CDR3 reads CAVGQSSYEQYF. The CDR3, as DNA: TGTGCGGTCGGACAGAGCTCCTACGAGCAGTACTTC.

There are many counts of this clonotype. This sequence joins TRBV29-1 and TRBJ1-1, with 9 bases lining up with TRBD1. The CDR3 runs to 13 residues. CDR1 is SQVTM, CDR2 ANQGSEA, per germline. With 0 bases clipped from V and 6 bases from J, the junction kept 2 bases outside the gene matches. CDR3 coding DNA: TGCAGCGTTGAAGATCGACAGGGGGCTGAAGCTTTCTTT. This gives the protein CSVEDRQGAEAFF. The full variable domain, rest sourced from reference TRBV29-1 and TRBJ1-1, is SAVISQKPSRDICQRGTSLTIQCQVDSQVTMMFWYRQQPGQSLTLIATANQGSEATYESGFVIDKFPISRPNLTFSTLTVSNMSPEDSSIYLCSVEDRQGAEAFFGQGTRLTVV.

The V gene is TRBV3-1, the J gene TRBJ2-7; D not resolved. The CDR3 is 13 residues long. With 3 bases removed from V and 2 bases from J, the gap between germline ends came to 8 bases. Germline V gene data show CDR1 as LGHDT and CDR2 as YNNKEL (reference sequence). The CDR3 DNA follows: TGTGCCAGCAGCCATGACCCCGCCTACGAGCAGTACTTC. Its translation is CASSHDPAYEQYF.